What follows are 15 T cell receptor beta chains derived from one specimen sequenced in a study of shared clonotypes between healthy human individuals. Clones were read by immunoSEQ multiplex PCR, and TCRdb kept only the in-frame ones, dropping some. Of 2,100,000 or so clones listed, roughly 95% are singletons. Input material: naive CD4+ T cells sorted from blood. Subset in this sample: CD45RA+ positively selected. Receptors were obtained from a man younger than 35 in good health.

The rearrangement joins TRBV4-1 to TRBJ1-1; 8 bases fit TRBD1. This CDR3 is 17 amino acids long. J gave up 1 base and V 3 bases, and 10 bases lay outside the gene matches. Germline CDR1 is MGHRA and CDR2 is YSYEKL. CDR3 sequence: CASSQPDRGNSNTEAFF. In DNA, the CDR3 is TGCGCCAGCAGCCAGCCCGACAGGGGAAACTCGAACACTGAAGCTTTCTTT.

The sample holds a few counts of this clone. The chain carries TRBV5-1 and TRBJ2-7, with TRBD1 matching 10 bases. Germline assignment: CDR1 SGHRS and CDR2 YFSETQ. This CDR3 has 13 amino acids. J gave up 5 bases and V 4 bases, and 3 bases lay outside the gene matches. Here the CDR3 reads CASSPGQGNEQYF. CDR3 bases: TGCGCCAGCAGCCCGGGACAGGGGAACGAGCAGTACTTC. Using reference TRBV5-1 and TRBJ2-7 for the parts outside the CDR3, the full variable domain is KAGVTQTPRYLIKTRGQQVTLSCSPISGHRSVSWYQQTPGQGLQFLFEYFSETQRNKGNFPGRFSGRQFSNSRSEMNVSTLELGDSALYLCASSPGQGNEQYFGPGTRLTVT.

A word on this clone: This CDR3 is also generated by other DNA sequences in the sample. The chain employs TRBV5-1 and TRBJ2-3; D call uncertain. V shed 0 bases and J shed 2 bases, with 7 bases lying between them. The CDR3 is 14 amino acids. Per the germline V gene, CDR1 is SGHRS and CDR2 is YFSETQ. The CDR3 DNA follows: TGCGCCAGCAGCTTGGGGGGTCTCACAGATACGCAGTATTTT. Translated, it gives CASSLGGLTDTQYF.

The V call is TRBV19, the J call TRBJ1-2; 10 nucleotides line up with TRBD1. The CDR3 runs to 14 residues. CDR1 LNHDA and CDR2 SQIVND come from the germline V gene (reference sequence). V gave up 7 bases and J gave up 8 bases; unmatched junction bases: 10. The CDR3 DNA reads TGTGCCAGTAACCGTGACAGGGGGCAGCGGGGCTACACCTTC. Translating it yields CASNRDRGQRGYTF.

About this clone: The sample carries other DNA sequences with the same CDR3. This sequence joins TRBV2 and TRBJ1-5; possibly TRBD1 for D (5 bases). CDR3 length: 15 residues. The V end lost 2 bases, the J end lost 2 bases, and 10 bases lay between the germline ends. Germline V gene lookup returns CDR1 SNHLY and CDR2 FYNNEI. In DNA, the CDR3 is TGTGCCAGCAGTGAATCGGGGCTGGGCAATCAGCCCCAGCATTTT. It yields the protein CASSESGLGNQPQHF. Full variable domain (outside the CDR3, taken from reference TRBV2 and TRBJ1-5): EPEVTQTPSHQVTQMGQEVILRCVPISNHLYFYWYRQILGQKVEFLVSFYNNEISEKSEIFDDQFSVERPDGSNFTLKIRSTKLEDSAMYFCASSESGLGNQPQHFGDGTRLSIL.

The chain uses TRBV27 and TRBJ1-1; 7 bases align to TRBD1. The CDR3 is 13 residues long. Germline loops: CDR1 MNHEY, CDR2 SMNVEV (reference sequence). V was clipped by 2 bases and J by 6 bases; unmatched bases: 3. CDR3 coding DNA: TGTGCCAGCAGTTTACAGGGGGTCGCTGAAGCTTTCTTT. It yields the protein CASSLQGVAEAFF.

The chain employs TRBV5-6 and TRBJ1-1, with 9 bases lining up with TRBD1. The CDR3 contains 16 residues. Germline CDR1 reads SGHDT; CDR2 reads YYEEEE. V was pared by 4 bases and J by 1 base, with 8 bases of the junction left unmatched. The CDR3 reads CASSASGTGKNTEAFF. The CDR3, as DNA: TGTGCCAGCAGCGCTTCCGGGACAGGGAAGAACACTGAAGCTTTCTTT.

The chain uses TRBV5-1 and TRBJ1-2; perhaps TRBD1 as D (6 bases). With 3 bases removed from V and 8 bases from J, the gap between germline ends came to 17 bases. The germline CDR1 and CDR2 sequences are SGHRS and YFSETQ. The CDR3 contains 14 residues. The CDR3: CASSSPVGARGYTF. In DNA form, the CDR3 reads TGCGCCAGCAGCTCCCCAGTGGGGGCGCGGGGCTACACCTTC.

The V call is TRBV5-6, the J call TRBJ2-5; D uncertain. Trimming pared 1 base from V and 1 base from J, leaving 8 bases between. Germline CDR1 SGHDT, CDR2 YYEEEE. CDR3 size: 14 residues. CDR3 DNA sequence: TGTGCCAGCAGCTTGAAGGTCAGCCAAGAGACCCAGTACTTC. Amino acids: CASSLKVSQETQYF. Looking up the rest from reference TRBV5-6 and TRBJ2-5 gives the full variable domain: DAGVTQSPTHLIKTRGQQVTLRCSPKSGHDTVSWYQQALGQGPQFIFQYYEEEERQRGNFPDRFSGHQFPNYSSELNVNALLLGDSALYLCASSLKVSQETQYFGPGTRLLVL.

The CDR3 spells CASSLDTEAFF. DNA of the CDR3: TGTGCCAGCAGCTTGGACACTGAAGCTTTCTTT. This chain links TRBV7-9 with TRBJ1-1; D unresolved. V lost 3 bases, J lost 3 bases, and 2 bases lay in between. The CDR3 has 11 amino acids. Per the germline V gene, CDR1 is SEHNR and CDR2 is FQNEAQ (reference sequence).

DNA for the CDR3: TGTGCCAGCAGCTTTGAAGGGAGCTCTGGAAACACCATATATTTT. Protein sequence: CASSFEGSSGNTIYF. The rearrangement links TRBV7-9 to TRBJ1-3, with no clear D. The germline CDR1 and CDR2 sequences are SEHNR and FQNEAQ (reference sequence). The CDR3 is made up of 15 amino acids. V lost 3 bases to trimming and J lost 0 bases, with 9 bases between them.

The chain has TRBV6-5 and TRBJ2-1, with 11 bases matching TRBD1. Trimming at V came to 2 bases and at J to 9 bases, leaving 6 bases not matched to a gene. The CDR3 loop spans 15 amino acids. CDR1 is MNHEY, CDR2 SVGAGI, per germline. CDR3 nucleotides: TGTGCCAGCAGTTACCAAGGACAGGGGGCCGCTGAGCAGTTCTTC. Its translation is CASSYQGQGAAEQFF.

The CDR3 loop reads CASSLEGTSGFSYEQYF. The CDR3 DNA sequence: TGTGCCAGCAGCCTAGAGGGGACTAGCGGTTTCTCCTACGAGCAGTACTTC. This chain uses TRBV2 with TRBJ2-7; TRBD2 aligns across 11 bases. This CDR3 region has 17 residues. V lost 6 bases, J lost 0 bases, and 10 bases stayed unmatched. Germline CDR1 and CDR2: SNHLY and FYNNEI.

The J gene is TRBJ2-3, the V gene TRBV1; TRBD2, the table's D call, was not compared with the DNA. TRBV1 is reported as a pseudogene. The CDR3 is made up of 22 amino acids. The CDR3 region has the DNA TGCACCAGCAGCCAAACGGGGGGTAGACTAGCGGGGGGCCCCGTAGCCACAGATACGCAGTATTTT. It is translated as CTSSQTGGRLAGGPVATDTQYF.

The chain is built from TRBV7-2 and TRBJ2-1; the D gene is possibly TRBD1 (5 bases). Germline V gene lookup returns CDR1 SGHTA and CDR2 FQGNSA. CDR3 length: 14 residues. Between the trimmed V and J ends, which lost 3 bases and 5 bases, there was a span of 11 bases. The CDR3 DNA reads TGTGCCAGCAGCTTGGGGCAGGTTGACAATGAGCAGTTCTTC. Translating it yields CASSLGQVDNEQFF.